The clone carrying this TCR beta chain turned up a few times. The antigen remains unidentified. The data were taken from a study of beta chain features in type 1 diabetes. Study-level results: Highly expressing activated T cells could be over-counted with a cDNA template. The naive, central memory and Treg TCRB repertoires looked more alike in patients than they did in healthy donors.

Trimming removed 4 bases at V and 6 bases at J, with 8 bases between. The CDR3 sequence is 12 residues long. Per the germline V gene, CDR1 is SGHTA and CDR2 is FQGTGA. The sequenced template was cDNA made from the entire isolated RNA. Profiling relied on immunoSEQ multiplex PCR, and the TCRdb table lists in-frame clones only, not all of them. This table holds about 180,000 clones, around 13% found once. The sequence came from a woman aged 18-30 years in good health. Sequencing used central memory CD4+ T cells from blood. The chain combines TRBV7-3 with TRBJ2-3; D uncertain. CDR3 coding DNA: TGTGCCAGCAGCTCCAATTCCGATACGCAGTATTTT. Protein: CASSSNSDTQYF. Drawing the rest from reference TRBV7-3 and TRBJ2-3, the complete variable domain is GAGVSQTPSNKVTEKGKYVELRCDPISGHTALYWYRQSLGQGPEFLIYFQGTGAADDSGLPNDRFFAVRPEGSVSTLKIQRTERGDSAVYLCASSSNSDTQYFGPGTRLTVL.